Below, 20 T cell receptor beta chains from the same sample are listed, as sequenced in a study of cytomegalovirus exposure and HLA in healthy donors. PCR involved 60 Vbeta and 13 Jbeta primers. Sequencing used immunoSEQ multiplex PCR; TCRdb keeps in-frame clones, though not all of them. Of about 140,000 clones in the sample, about 80% were seen once. The sample taken for sequencing was PBMCs. The source is a woman aged 40-49 years in good health and CMV-seronegative.

This clone was observed a handful of times. J is TRBJ2-7 and V is TRBV7-9; 9 bases line up with TRBD2. The germline CDR1 and CDR2 sequences are SEHNR and FQNEAQ (reference sequence). The CDR3 is made up of 15 amino acids. V shed 2 bases and J 2 bases; nucleotides not matched to a gene: 4. CDR3 sequence reads: CASSLMTSGTYEQYF. The CDR3 DNA reads as TGTGCCAGCAGCTTAATGACTAGCGGAACCTACGAGCAGTACTTC.

The chain combines TRBV28 with TRBJ2-1, with 16 bases matching TRBD2. The CDR3 sequence is 17 residues long. J lost 4 bases, V lost 5 bases, and 5 bases had no gene match. Germline lookup yields CDR1 MDHEN and CDR2 SYDVKM. The CDR3 sequence is CASSLGLAGGLYNEQFF. The CDR3, as DNA: TGTGCCAGCAGTCTGGGACTAGCGGGAGGGTTGTACAATGAGCAGTTCTTC. The full variable domain, its missing parts supplied by reference TRBV28 and TRBJ2-1, is DVKVTQSSRYLVKRTGEKVFLECVQDMDHENMFWYRQDPGLGLRLIYFSYDVKMKEKGDIPEGYSVSREKKERFSLILESASTNQTSMYLCASSLGLAGGLYNEQFFGPGTRLTVL.

This chain uses TRBV5-3 with TRBJ2-4, with TRBD1 as a possible D gene (6 bases). TRBV5-3 is annotated as an ORF whose role is uncertain. The CDR3 contains 15 residues. V lost 5 bases, J lost 6 bases, and 18 bases lay in between. The CDR3 nucleotides are TGTGCCAGAAGTTCCCCGACAGGCGAGATAAACATTCAGTACTTC. Translation: CARSSPTGEINIQYF.

The V and J genes are TRBV9 and TRBJ2-1; D remains ambiguous. CDR1 is SGDLS, CDR2 YYNGEE, per germline. The CDR3 covers 15 residues. Trimming stripped 3 bases from V and 4 bases from J, with 14 bases between. As DNA, the CDR3 is TGTGCCAGCAGCGCTTCTCCCTCCTTGTACAATGAGCAGTTCTTC. Encoded protein: CASSASPSLYNEQFF.

This rearrangement joins TRBV5-1 to TRBJ2-7; maybe TRBD2 (5 bases). Per the germline V gene, CDR1 is SGHRS and CDR2 is YFSETQ. The CDR3 sequence is 15 residues long. Trimming left V 0 bases short and J 5 bases short, with 15 bases between. The CDR3 protein is CASSLVGSWPHEQYF. CDR3 DNA sequence: TGCGCCAGCAGCTTGGTGGGGAGCTGGCCGCACGAGCAGTACTTC.

The chain uses TRBV28 and TRBJ1-1, with 7 bases lining up with TRBD1. This CDR3 has 15 amino acids. The germline V gene has CDR1 MDHEN and CDR2 SYDVKM. V gave up 0 bases and J gave up 5 bases; unmatched junction bases: 6. Here the CDR3 DNA reads TGTGCCAGCAGTTTATGGACAGGGAGCGGGACTGAAGCTTTCTTT. Translated, it gives CASSLWTGSGTEAFF.

The gene calls are TRBV4-2 and TRBJ2-7, with a weak D call TRBD1 (6 bases). The CDR3 runs 18 residues. Between the trimmed V and J ends, which lost 0 bases and 3 bases, there was a span of 21 bases. Germline CDR1 is LGHNA and CDR2 is YNFKEQ. The CDR3 sequence: CASSQDDSTGFGYYEQYF. The CDR3 DNA follows: TGTGCCAGCAGCCAAGATGACTCCACAGGGTTTGGATACTACGAGCAGTACTTC.

In this sample, this clone turned up once. CDR3 DNA sequence: TGTGCCAGCAGGAGGACAAGAACCACCGGGGAGCTGTTTTTT. Its translation is CASRRTRTTGELFF. This rearrangement joins TRBV7-2 to TRBJ2-2; maybe TRBD1 (5 bases). CDR1 is SGHTA, CDR2 FQGNSA, per germline. V lost 6 bases and J lost 4, with 12 bases in between. This CDR3 is 14 amino acids long.

The chain carries TRBV2 and TRBJ2-2; TRBD1 aligns across 9 bases. Trimming removed 6 bases from V and 0 bases from J; junction bases left unmatched: 2. The length of the CDR3 is 15 residues. The germline V gene encodes CDR1 SNHLY and CDR2 FYNNEI. CDR3 amino acids: CASRGTGTNTGELFF. CDR3 nucleotides: TGTGCCAGCAGGGGGACAGGGACGAACACCGGGGAGCTGTTTTTT.

This rearrangement joins TRBV18 to TRBJ2-5, with unresolved D. The CDR3 extends over 12 amino acids. Germline CDR1 is KGHSH and CDR2 is LQKENI. Trimming left V 5 bases short and J 1 base short, with 5 bases between. CDR3 coding DNA: TGTGCCAGCTCAAACTCCCAAGAGACCCAGTACTTC. As protein: CASSNSQETQYF.

The gene calls are TRBV7-2 and TRBJ2-5, with D possibly TRBD1 on 6 matching bases. The germline gives CDR1 SGHTA, CDR2 FQGNSA. CDR3 length: 15 residues. V was shortened by 1 base and J by 5 bases, with 14 bases between the two germline ends. CDR3: CASSLVGQGMETQYF. CDR3 in DNA: TGTGCCAGCAGCTTAGTTGGGCAGGGGATGGAGACCCAGTACTTC.

V and J are TRBV2 and TRBJ1-2; D might be TRBD1 (5 bases). The CDR3 totals 14 residues. Trimming removed 4 bases from V and 4 bases from J, with 13 bases in between. Germline lookup yields CDR1 SNHLY and CDR2 FYNNEI. The CDR3 nucleotides are TGTGCCAGCAGTGTGGTTACAGGTCTCTATGGCTACACCTTC. Amino acids: CASSVVTGLYGYTF.

The V gene is TRBV28, the J gene TRBJ2-5; D unresolved. The J call may be mistaken, given a closer DNA end match to TRBJ2-7. The CDR3 contains 13 residues. Germline lookup yields CDR1 MDHEN and CDR2 SYDVKM. The CDR3 sequence: CAATRRVRYEQYF. In DNA form, the CDR3 reads TGTGCCGCCACCCGCCGGGTACGGTACGAGCAGTACTTC.

This chain uses TRBV6-1 with TRBJ1-4, with TRBD1 identical over 8 bases. CDR1 is MNHNS and CDR2 is SASEGT in the germline V gene. V shed 6 bases, J shed 2 bases, and the junction held 5 bases outside the gene matches. This CDR3 region has 15 residues. The CDR3 DNA is TGTGCCAGCAGCGCAACAGGGGGTACTAATGAAAAACTGTTTTTT. This codes for CASSATGGTNEKLFF.

The DNA for the CDR3 is TGTGCCAGCAGAACAGGGTCTGACGGGGAAAAACTGTTTTTT. Translation: CASRTGSDGEKLFF. The chain couples TRBV28 to TRBJ1-4; D is perhaps TRBD1 (6 bases). V was pared by 6 bases and J by 8 bases, with 16 bases between. This CDR3 has 14 amino acids. CDR1 is MDHEN and CDR2 is SYDVKM in the germline V gene.

The chain couples TRBV11-3 to TRBJ2-7, with 7 bases that match TRBD1. The CDR3 loop spans 13 amino acids. Germline loops: CDR1 SGHNT, CDR2 YENEEA. V gave up 2 bases and J gave up 6 bases; unmatched junction bases: 4. The CDR3 DNA follows: TGTGCCAGCAGCTTACCGGGACAGCTCGAGCAGTACTTC. As protein: CASSLPGQLEQYF.

The chain links TRBV5-1 to TRBJ2-1, with no clear D. CDR1 and CDR2 from the germline V gene are SGHRS and YFSETQ. The V gene lost 1 base and the J gene lost 0 bases, with 8 bases spanning the gap. The CDR3 spans 15 residues. In DNA, the CDR3 is TGCGCCAGCAGCTTGATCCCCTCCTCCTACAATGAGCAGTTCTTC. It is translated as CASSLIPSSYNEQFF.

The V and J genes are TRBV27 and TRBJ2-7; D might be TRBD1 (5 bases). The CDR3 is 16 amino acids. Germline-derived CDR1 and CDR2 are MNHEY and SMNVEV (reference sequence). V lost 5 bases and J lost 2, with 19 bases in between. The CDR3 reads CASSPLAGPSTYEQYF. In nucleotides, the CDR3 is TGTGCCAGCAGTCCGCTCGCAGGGCCCTCGACCTACGAGCAGTACTTC.

V gene TRBV6-6 combines with J gene TRBJ2-2, with 8 bases aligning to TRBD1. There are 15 residues in the CDR3. Losses at the gene ends were 7 bases for V and 6 bases for J; bases not matched to a gene: 10. In germline, CDR1 is MNHNY, CDR2 SVGAGI (reference sequence). CDR3 region: CASTSPDRVAGELFF. DNA of the CDR3: TGTGCCAGCACGTCGCCGGACAGGGTTGCCGGGGAGCTGTTTTTT.

The CDR3 loop reads CASSEIFEGWNEQFF. CDR3 DNA sequence: TGTGCCAGCAGTGAAATATTTGAGGGTTGGAATGAGCAGTTCTTC. The chain links TRBV25-1 to TRBJ2-1; perhaps TRBD2 as D (5 bases). The V gene's germline CDR1 is MGHDK and CDR2 SYGVNS. The CDR3 runs 15 residues. Trimming removed 2 bases from V and 7 bases from J, with 15 bases in between.